This entry describes one TCR beta chain. The data were taken from a study of T-cell memory formation after mild COVID-19. Using its own MiXCR run on the 5' RACE reads, TCRdb lists one record per CDR3 protein. The sample carries about 500,000 distinct CDR3 sequences, just over 20% recorded once. V lost 0 bases and J lost 2, with 6 bases in between. Germline V lookup: CDR1 SGHTA, CDR2 FQGTGA. The CDR3 totals 14 residues. Sequencing used PBMCs or a T cell subset sorted from them (not recorded which). This rearrangement joins TRBV7-3 to TRBJ2-3, with D hard to call. The sequence came from an adult woman who had mild COVID-19 (a few samples of this study predate the infection). Cell type and time point are not known. This CDR3 is CASSLTGFTDTQYF. The CDR3 nucleotides read TGTGCCAGCAGCTTAACGGGTTTCACAGATACGCAGTATTTT.